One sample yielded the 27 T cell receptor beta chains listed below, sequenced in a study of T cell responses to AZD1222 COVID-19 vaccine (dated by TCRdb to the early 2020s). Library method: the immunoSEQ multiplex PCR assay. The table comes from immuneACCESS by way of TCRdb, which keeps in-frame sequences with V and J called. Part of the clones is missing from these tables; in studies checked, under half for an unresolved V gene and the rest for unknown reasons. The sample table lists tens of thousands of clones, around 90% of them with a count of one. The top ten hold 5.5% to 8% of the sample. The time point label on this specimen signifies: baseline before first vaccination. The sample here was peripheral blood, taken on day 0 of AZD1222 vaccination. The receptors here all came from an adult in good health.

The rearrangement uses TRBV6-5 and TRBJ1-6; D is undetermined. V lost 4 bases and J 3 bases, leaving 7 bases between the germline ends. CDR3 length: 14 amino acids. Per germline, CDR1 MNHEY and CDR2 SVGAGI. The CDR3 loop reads CASSFGGYNSPLHF. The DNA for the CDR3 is TGTGCCAGCAGTTTTGGCGGCTATAATTCACCCCTCCACTTT.

The CDR3 loop reads CASSQEVAPQEKLFF. Here the CDR3 DNA reads TGTGCCAGCAGCCAAGAAGTCGCGCCGCAGGAAAAACTGTTTTTT. V is TRBV4-2 and J is TRBJ1-4; D is unclear. Germline CDR1 LGHNA, CDR2 YNFKEQ. CDR3 size: 15 residues. V shed 0 bases and J shed 8 bases, with 13 bases lying between them.

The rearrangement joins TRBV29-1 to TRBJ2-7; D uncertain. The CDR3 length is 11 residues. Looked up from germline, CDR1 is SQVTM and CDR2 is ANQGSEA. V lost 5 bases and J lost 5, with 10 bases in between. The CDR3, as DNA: TGCAGCGTTTTTTTGGTCGACGAGCAGTACTTC. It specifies CSVFLVDEQYF.

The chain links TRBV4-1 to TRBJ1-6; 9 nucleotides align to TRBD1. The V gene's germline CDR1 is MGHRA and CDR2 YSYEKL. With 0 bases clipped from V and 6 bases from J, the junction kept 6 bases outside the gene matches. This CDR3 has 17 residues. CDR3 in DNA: TGCGCCAGCAGCCAAGATAGTCGGACAGGGGTTAATTCACCCCTCCACTTT. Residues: CASSQDSRTGVNSPLHF.

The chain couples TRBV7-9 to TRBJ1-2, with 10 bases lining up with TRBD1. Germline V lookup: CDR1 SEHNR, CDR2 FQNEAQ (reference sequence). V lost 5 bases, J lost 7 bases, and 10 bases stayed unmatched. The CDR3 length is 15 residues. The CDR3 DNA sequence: TGTGCCAGCAGCGGAGCCGGGACAGGGGTAGGTGGCTACACCTTC. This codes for CASSGAGTGVGGYTF.

The CDR3 loop is CASSGTGDTEAFF. The CDR3 coding sequence is TGTGCCAGCAGCGGGACAGGGGACACTGAAGCTTTCTTT. This chain links TRBV11-2 with TRBJ1-1; 10 bases are a match to TRBD1. This CDR3 is 13 amino acids long. Trimming cost V 5 bases and J 3 bases; bases outside gene matches: 0. CDR1 and CDR2 from the germline V gene are SGHAT and FQNNGV.

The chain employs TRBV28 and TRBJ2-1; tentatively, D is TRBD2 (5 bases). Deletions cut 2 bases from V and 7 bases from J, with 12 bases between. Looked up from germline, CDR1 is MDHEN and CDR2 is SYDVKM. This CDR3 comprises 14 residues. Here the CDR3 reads CASSLPTSRNEQFF. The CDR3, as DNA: TGTGCCAGCAGTTTACCAACTAGTCGGAATGAGCAGTTCTTC.

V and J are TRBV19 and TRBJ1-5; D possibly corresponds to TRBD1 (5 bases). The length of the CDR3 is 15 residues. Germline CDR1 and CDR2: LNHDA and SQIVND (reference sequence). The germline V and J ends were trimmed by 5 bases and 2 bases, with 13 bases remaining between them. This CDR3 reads CASSGGESGNQPQHF. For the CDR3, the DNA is TGTGCCAGTAGTGGAGGGGAGTCGGGCAATCAGCCCCAGCATTTT.

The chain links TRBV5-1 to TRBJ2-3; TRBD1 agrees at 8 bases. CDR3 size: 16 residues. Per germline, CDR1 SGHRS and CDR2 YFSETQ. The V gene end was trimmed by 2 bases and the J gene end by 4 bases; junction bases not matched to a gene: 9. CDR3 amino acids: CASSFLGQGSSDTQYF. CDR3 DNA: TGCGCCAGCAGCTTCCTCGGACAGGGATCATCAGATACGCAGTATTTT.

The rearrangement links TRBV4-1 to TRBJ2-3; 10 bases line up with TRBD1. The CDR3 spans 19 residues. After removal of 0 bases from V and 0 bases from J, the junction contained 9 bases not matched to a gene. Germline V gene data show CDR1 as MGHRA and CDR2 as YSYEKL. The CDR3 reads CASSQDVDRGQPSTDTQYF. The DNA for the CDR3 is TGCGCCAGCAGCCAAGACGTCGACAGGGGGCAACCTAGCACAGATACGCAGTATTTT.

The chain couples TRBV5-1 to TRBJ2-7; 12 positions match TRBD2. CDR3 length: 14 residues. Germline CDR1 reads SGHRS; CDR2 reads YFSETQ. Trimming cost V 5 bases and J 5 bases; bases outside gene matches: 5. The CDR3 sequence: CASSLAGGRDEQYF. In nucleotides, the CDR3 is TGCGCCAGCAGTCTAGCGGGGGGGCGAGACGAGCAGTACTTC. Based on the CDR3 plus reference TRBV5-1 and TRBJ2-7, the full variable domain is KAGVTQTPRYLIKTRGQQVTLSCSPISGHRSVSWYQQTPGQGLQFLFEYFSETQRNKGNFPGRFSGRQFSNSRSEMNVSTLELGDSALYLCASSLAGGRDEQYFGPGTRLTVT.

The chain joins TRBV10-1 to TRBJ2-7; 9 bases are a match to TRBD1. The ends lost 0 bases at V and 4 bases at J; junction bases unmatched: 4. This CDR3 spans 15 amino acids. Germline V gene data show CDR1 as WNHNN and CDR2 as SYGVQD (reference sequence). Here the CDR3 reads CASSESVGQGYEQYF. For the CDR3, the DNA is TGCGCCAGCAGTGAGTCGGTGGGACAGGGTTACGAGCAGTACTTC.

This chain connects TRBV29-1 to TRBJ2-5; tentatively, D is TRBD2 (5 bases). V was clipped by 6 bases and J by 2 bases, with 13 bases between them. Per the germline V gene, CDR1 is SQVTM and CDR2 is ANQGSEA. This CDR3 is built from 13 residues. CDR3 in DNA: TGCAGCGTGCGTGCAGGAGGTCAAGAGACCCAGTACTTC. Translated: CSVRAGGQETQYF.

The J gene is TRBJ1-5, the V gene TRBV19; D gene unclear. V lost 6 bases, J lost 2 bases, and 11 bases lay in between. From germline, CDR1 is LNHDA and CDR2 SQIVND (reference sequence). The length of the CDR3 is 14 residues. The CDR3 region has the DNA TGTGCCAGTAGCACAGTGATGGGCAATCAGCCCCAGCATTTT. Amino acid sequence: CASSTVMGNQPQHF.

The CDR3 DNA is TGTGCCAGTAGTGAAAGGACAGGGCGCGAGCAGTACTTC. It codes for CASSERTGREQYF. The chain joins TRBV19 to TRBJ2-7; 8 bases agree with TRBD1. After removal of 5 bases from V and 6 bases from J, the junction contained 6 bases not matched to a gene. The CDR3 sequence is 13 residues long. CDR1 LNHDA and CDR2 SQIVND come from the germline V gene (reference sequence).

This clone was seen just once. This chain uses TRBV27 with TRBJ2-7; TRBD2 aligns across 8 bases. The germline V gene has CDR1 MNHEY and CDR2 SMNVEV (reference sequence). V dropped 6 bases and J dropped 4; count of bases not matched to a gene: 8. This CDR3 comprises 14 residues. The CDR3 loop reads CASSYSGSGYEQYF. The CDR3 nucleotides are TGTGCCAGCAGCTACAGCGGGAGCGGGTACGAGCAGTACTTC.

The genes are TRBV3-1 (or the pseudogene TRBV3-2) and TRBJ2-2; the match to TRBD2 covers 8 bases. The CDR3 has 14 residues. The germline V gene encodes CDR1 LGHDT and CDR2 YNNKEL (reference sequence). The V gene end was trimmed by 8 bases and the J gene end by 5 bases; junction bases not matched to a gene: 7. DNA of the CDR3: TGTGCCAGCGGGGGAAGCGGGAGAACCGGGGAGCTGTTTTTT. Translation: CASGGSGRTGELFF.

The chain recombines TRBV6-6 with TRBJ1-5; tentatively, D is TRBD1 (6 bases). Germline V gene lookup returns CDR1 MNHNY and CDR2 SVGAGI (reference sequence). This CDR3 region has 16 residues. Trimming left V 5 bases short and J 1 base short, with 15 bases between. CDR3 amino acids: CASSVSQGRSNQPQHF. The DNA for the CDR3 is TGTGCCAGCAGTGTATCACAGGGAAGGAGCAATCAGCCCCAGCATTTT.

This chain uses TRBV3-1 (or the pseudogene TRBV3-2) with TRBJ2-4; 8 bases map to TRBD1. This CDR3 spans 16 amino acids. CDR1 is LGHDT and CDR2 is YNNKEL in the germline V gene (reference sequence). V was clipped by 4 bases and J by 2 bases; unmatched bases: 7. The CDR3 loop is CASSLTGGSTKNIQYF. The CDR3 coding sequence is TGTGCCAGCAGCCTCACAGGGGGGAGTACCAAAAACATTCAGTACTTC.

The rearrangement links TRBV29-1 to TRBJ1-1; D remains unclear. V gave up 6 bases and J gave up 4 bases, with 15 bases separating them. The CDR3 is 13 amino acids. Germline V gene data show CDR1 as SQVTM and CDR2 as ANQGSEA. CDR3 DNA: TGCAGCGTGGCCCCAGCAGGCTTCACTGAAGCTTTCTTT. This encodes CSVAPAGFTEAFF.

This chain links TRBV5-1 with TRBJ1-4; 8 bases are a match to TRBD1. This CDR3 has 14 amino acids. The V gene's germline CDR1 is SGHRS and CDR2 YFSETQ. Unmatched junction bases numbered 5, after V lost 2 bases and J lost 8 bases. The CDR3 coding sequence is TGCGCCAGCAGCTTAGGACAGGGAGGAGAAAAACTGTTTTTT. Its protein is CASSLGQGGEKLFF.

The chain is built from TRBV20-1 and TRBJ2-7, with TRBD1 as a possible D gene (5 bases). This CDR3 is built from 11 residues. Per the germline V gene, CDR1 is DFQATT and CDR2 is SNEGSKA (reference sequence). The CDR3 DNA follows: TGCGGCTGGAAGGGGACCTACGAGCAGTACTTC. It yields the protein CGWKGTYEQYF.

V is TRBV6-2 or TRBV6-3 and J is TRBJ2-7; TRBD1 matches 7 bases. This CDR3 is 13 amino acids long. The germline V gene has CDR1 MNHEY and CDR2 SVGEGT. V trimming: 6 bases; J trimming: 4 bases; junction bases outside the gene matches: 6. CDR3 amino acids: CASSRQGEYEQYF. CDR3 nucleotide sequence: TGTGCCAGCAGCCGACAGGGAGAGTACGAGCAGTACTTC.

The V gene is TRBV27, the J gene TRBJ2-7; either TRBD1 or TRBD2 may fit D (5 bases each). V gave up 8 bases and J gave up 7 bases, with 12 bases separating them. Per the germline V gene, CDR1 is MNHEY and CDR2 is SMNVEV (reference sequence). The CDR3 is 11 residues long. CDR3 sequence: CASGWDDEQYF. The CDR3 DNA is TGTGCCAGCGGATGGGACGATGAGCAGTACTTC.

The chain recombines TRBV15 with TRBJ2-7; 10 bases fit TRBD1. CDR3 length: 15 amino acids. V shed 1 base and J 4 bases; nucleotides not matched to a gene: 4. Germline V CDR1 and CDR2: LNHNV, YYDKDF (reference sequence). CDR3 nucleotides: TGTGCCACCAGCAGAGGAGGGACAGGGGATTACGAGCAGTACTTC. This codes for CATSRGGTGDYEQYF. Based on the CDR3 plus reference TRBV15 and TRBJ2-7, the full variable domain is DAMVIQNPRYQVTQFGKPVTLSCSQTLNHNVMYWYQQKSSQAPKLLFHYYDKDFNNEADTPDNFQSRRPNTSFCFLDIRSPGLGDTAMYLCATSRGGTGDYEQYFGPGTRLTVT.

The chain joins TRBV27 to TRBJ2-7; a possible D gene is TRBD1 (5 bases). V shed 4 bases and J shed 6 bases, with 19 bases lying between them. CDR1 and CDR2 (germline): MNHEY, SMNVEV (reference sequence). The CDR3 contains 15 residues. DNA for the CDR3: TGTGCCAGCAGTTCAACAGGTCCCGATTCACTCGAGCAGTACTTC. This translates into CASSSTGPDSLEQYF.

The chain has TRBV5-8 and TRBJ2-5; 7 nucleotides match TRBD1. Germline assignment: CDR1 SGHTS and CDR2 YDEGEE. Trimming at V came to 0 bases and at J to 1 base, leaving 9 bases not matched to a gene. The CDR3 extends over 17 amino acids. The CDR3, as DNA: TGTGCCAGCAGCTTGGGACGGACAGGACAACCCCAAGAGACCCAGTACTTC. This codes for CASSLGRTGQPQETQYF.